The sequence of this T cell receptor (beta chain) was determined in a study of blood T cell repertoires in COVID-19 (dated by TCRdb to about 2020). For the wider study: Collaborator samples came from the United States, Italy and Spain and covered acute and convalescent phases of COVID-19. The sample metadata nearly always contained a de-identified subject ID, COVID-19 status, age in years and sex. The material from the prospective study consisted of cDNA or gDNA derived from T cells, B-cell-depleted T cells, or PBMCs. Subjects who had been exposed to COVID-19, were actively infected with it, or had recovered from it provided the deeply sampled blood TCRbeta repertoires that made up the dataset. HLA class I and class II types, where available, came from metadata supplied by the sample provider rather than from assay-based typing. Samples came from the ongoing ImmuneRACE study (first 160 participants) plus 1,254 subjects from 6 global collaborators. The repertoires were released in a freely available public database meant as a resource for research on the immune response to SARS-CoV-2. Here is what the overall study found, with its caveats: The amount of clinical and demographic metadata varied by source and participant and was provided uncurated.

The immunoSEQ Assay, a bias-controlled multiplex PCR, was used to amplify TCRbeta CDR3 regions from genomic DNA. Under the source paper's analysis protocol: The number of nucleated cells in each sample was estimated from the amplification of reference gene primers within the assay. To quantify the absolute abundance of each unique TCRbeta CDR3 rearrangement, sequence reads were collapsed and filtered. For each sample, productive Simpson clonality was calculated by taking the square root of Simpson's diversity index across productive rearrangements. The table comes from immuneACCESS by way of TCRdb, which keeps in-frame sequences with V and J called. Part of the clones is missing from these tables; in studies checked, under half for an unresolved V gene and the rest for unknown reasons. The V and J calls and clone size come from that table; D and trimming were worked out from the DNA. The sample includes 95,000 to 110,000 clones, with 91% observed a single time. 5% to 6.5% of the sample is taken by the ten largest.

Collaborating institutions collected whole blood in K2EDTA tubes following their own protocols. Collaborator samples were shipped for TCRbeta analysis as frozen whole blood, isolated PBMCs, or DNA extracted from either sample type. The junction carries 13 bases between V and J, which are trimmed by 4 bases and 3 bases respectively. CDR1 and CDR2 are drawn from the germline V gene: SGHTA, FQGNSA. The CDR3 goes from the cysteine to the phenylalanine over 14 residues. Only the CDR3 DNA is retained, 42 bases long and in frame from the first base. This clone was recorded only once. Its antigen remains undetermined. One base away there is no much larger clone; base qualities are not given.

The V and J genes are TRBV7-2 and TRBJ2-7, and perhaps TRBD2 as D gene, on 5 matching bases. Sequenced sample: peripheral blood. The receptor comes from a human donor in a cohort sampled during active COVID-19. The CDR3 has the sequence CASSSRTLYYEQYF. The DNA is as follows: TGTGCCAGCAGCTCGCGGACTTTATACTACGAGCAGTACTTC.